This T cell receptor beta chain was profiled in a study of control samples from healthy donors and cancer patients. The protocol was immunoSEQ multiplex PCR, while the TCRdb copy is restricted to in-frame clones and leaves out a portion. In the table there are about 160,000 clones, approximately 94% of which are singletons. CDR3 length equals 15 residues. The J segment lost 8 bases and the V segment lost 0 bases, leaving 5 bases of the junction unmatched. Per germline, CDR1 SGDLS and CDR2 YYNGEE. This clone was detected only once. V gene TRBV9 combines with J gene TRBJ2-1, with TRBD2 identical over 10 bases. This receptor was obtained from a woman aged 40 to 50 in good health. The sequencing sample was made of blood. The CDR3 reads CASSVASGRRHEQFF. DNA for the CDR3: TGTGCCAGCAGCGTAGCTAGCGGGAGACGCCATGAGCAGTTCTTC.